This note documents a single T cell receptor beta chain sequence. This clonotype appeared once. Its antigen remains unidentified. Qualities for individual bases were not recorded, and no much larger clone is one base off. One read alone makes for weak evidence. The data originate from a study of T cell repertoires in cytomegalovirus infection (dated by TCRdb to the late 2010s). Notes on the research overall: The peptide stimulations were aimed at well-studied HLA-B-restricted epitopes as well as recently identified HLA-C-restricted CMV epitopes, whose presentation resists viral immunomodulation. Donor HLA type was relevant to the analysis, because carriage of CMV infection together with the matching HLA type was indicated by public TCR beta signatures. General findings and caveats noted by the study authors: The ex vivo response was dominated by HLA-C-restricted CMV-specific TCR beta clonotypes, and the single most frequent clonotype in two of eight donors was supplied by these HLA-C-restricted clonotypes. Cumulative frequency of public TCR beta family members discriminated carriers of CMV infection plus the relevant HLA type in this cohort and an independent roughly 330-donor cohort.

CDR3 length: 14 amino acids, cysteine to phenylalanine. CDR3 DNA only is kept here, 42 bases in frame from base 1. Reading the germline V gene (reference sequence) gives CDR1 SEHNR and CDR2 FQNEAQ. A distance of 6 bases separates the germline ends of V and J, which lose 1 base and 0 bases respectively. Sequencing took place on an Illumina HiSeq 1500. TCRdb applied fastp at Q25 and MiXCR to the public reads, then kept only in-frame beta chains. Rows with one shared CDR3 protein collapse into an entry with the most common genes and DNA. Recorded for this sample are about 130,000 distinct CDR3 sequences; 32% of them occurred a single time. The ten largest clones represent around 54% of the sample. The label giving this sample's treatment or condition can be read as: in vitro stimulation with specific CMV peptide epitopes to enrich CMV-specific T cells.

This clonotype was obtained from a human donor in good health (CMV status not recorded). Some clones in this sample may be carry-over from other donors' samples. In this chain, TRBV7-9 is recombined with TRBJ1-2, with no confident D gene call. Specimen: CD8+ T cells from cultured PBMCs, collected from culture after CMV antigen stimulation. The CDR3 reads CASSLVISNYGYTF. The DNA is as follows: TGTGCCAGCAGCTTAGTCATCTCTAACTATGGCTACACCTTC.